The 32 T cell receptor beta chains listed next were all sequenced from one sample in a study of PD-L1 blockade in urothelial cancer (dated by TCRdb to the late 2010s). Libraries were constructed by the immunoSEQ multiplex PCR assay. In its TCRdb copy, this immuneACCESS table keeps in-frame sequences only and misses some clones. Where compared with another copy, unresolved V genes explain less than half of these, and the others have no known cause. For this sample there are about 74,000 clones; 85% to 90% appear just once. The leading ten clones occupy 4.5% of the sample. Interpreted using the paper, the time point label stands for: pretreatment peripheral blood. Source: PBMCs, taken around atezolizumab (anti-PD-L1) treatment. Receptors originate from a man in his 70s with urothelial cancer.

In DNA, the CDR3 is TGTGCCAGCAGCGCCGCGGCCTTGAGCTCTGGAAACACCATATATTTT. It yields the protein CASSAAALSSGNTIYF. The chain uses TRBV9 and TRBJ1-3, with D uncertain. V was shortened by 3 bases and J by 0 bases, with 13 bases between the two germline ends. The germline gives CDR1 SGDLS, CDR2 YYNGEE. The CDR3 contains 16 residues. Full variable domain (missing parts from reference TRBV9 and TRBJ1-3): DSGVTQTPKHLITATGQRVTLRCSPRSGDLSVYWYQQSLDQGLQFLIQYYNGEERAKGNILERFSAQQFPDLHSELNLSSLELGDSALYFCASSAAALSSGNTIYFGEGSWLTVV.

This sequence joins TRBV28 and TRBJ1-1; D is perhaps TRBD1 (5 bases). Germline V CDR1 and CDR2: MDHEN, SYDVKM. The CDR3 has 17 amino acids. V was clipped by 4 bases and J by 0 bases, with 18 bases between them. The CDR3 bases are TGTGCCAGCAGTTCGCCCCCATGGGGGGGAATGAACACTGAAGCTTTCTTT. Protein sequence: CASSSPPWGGMNTEAFF.

The sample holds one count of this clone. This rearrangement joins TRBV7-6 to TRBJ2-3; the match to TRBD2 covers 10 bases. The CDR3 is 16 amino acids. Per the germline V gene, CDR1 is SGHVS and CDR2 is FNYEAQ. With V trimmed by 2 bases and J by 3 bases, 5 bases remained unmatched. CDR3 loop: CASSLLAGVGTDTQYF. As DNA, the CDR3 is TGTGCCAGCAGCTTACTAGCGGGAGTAGGTACAGATACGCAGTATTTT.

V gene TRBV28 combines with J gene TRBJ2-3; 7 nucleotides line up with TRBD2. The CDR3 has 15 amino acids. V lost 2 bases, J lost 0 bases, and 2 bases stayed unmatched. Looked up from germline, CDR1 is MDHEN and CDR2 is SYDVKM. CDR3 in amino acids: CASSLSGTSTDTQYF. CDR3 coding DNA: TGTGCCAGCAGTTTAAGCGGGACTAGCACAGATACGCAGTATTTT. Full variable domain (rest looked up from reference TRBV28 and TRBJ2-3): DVKVTQSSRYLVKRTGEKVFLECVQDMDHENMFWYRQDPGLGLRLIYFSYDVKMKEKGDIPEGYSVSREKKERFSLILESASTNQTSMYLCASSLSGTSTDTQYFGPGTRLTVL.

This chain links TRBV6-6 with TRBJ1-3; 11 nucleotides match TRBD1. CDR1 and CDR2 (germline): MNHNY, SVGAGI (reference sequence). The CDR3 runs to 16 residues. V trimming: 6 bases; J trimming: 0 bases; junction bases outside the gene matches: 4. The CDR3 loop is CASSRGQGASGNTIYF. The CDR3, as DNA: TGTGCCAGCAGCCGAGGACAGGGGGCCTCTGGAAACACCATATATTTT.

This clone was seen a few times. This chain joins TRBV7-9 and TRBJ2-1, with 10 bases fitting TRBD2. J lost 4 bases, V lost 5 bases, and 17 bases had no gene match. In germline, CDR1 is SEHNR, CDR2 FQNEAQ (reference sequence). The CDR3 loop spans 19 amino acids. CDR3 bases: TGTGCCAGCAGCCCGGGGGCCTCTAGCGGGAGCATTTTATACAATGAGCAGTTCTTC. It is translated as CASSPGASSGSILYNEQFF.

J is TRBJ1-2 and V is TRBV6-1; 7 nucleotides match TRBD1. The germline V gene has CDR1 MNHNS and CDR2 SASEGT. The V segment lost 7 bases and the J segment 4 bases; nucleotides outside the gene matches: 6. The CDR3 is made up of 13 amino acids. In DNA form, the CDR3 reads TGTGCCAGCACCCGGACAGGTAGCTATGGCTACACCTTC. This gives the protein CASTRTGSYGYTF.

The chain joins TRBV2 to TRBJ2-1; no definite D call. CDR3 length: 12 amino acids. V lost 6 bases, J lost 7 bases, and 10 bases lay in between. CDR1 is SNHLY and CDR2 is FYNNEI in the germline V gene. The CDR3 loop reads CASRPSGNEQFF. The CDR3 DNA sequence: TGTGCCAGCAGACCGTCCGGGAATGAGCAGTTCTTC.

A word on this clone: This CDR3 is also generated by other DNA sequences in the sample. This rearrangement joins TRBV5-4 to TRBJ2-7; 7 bases are shared with TRBD1. J gave up 3 bases and V 2 bases, and 8 bases lay outside the gene matches. The CDR3 length is 15 residues. Looked up from germline, CDR1 is SGHNT and CDR2 is YYREEE (reference sequence). The CDR3 DNA is TGTGCCAGCAGCTTCCCGGGACAGAGCTTCTACGAGCAGTACTTC. Its protein is CASSFPGQSFYEQYF.

J is TRBJ2-6 and V is TRBV27, with TRBD1 identical over 8 bases. The CDR3 has 18 amino acids. V was pared by 5 bases and J by 3 bases, with 12 bases of the junction left unmatched. Germline assignment: CDR1 MNHEY and CDR2 SMNVEV (reference sequence). The DNA of the CDR3 is TGTGCCAGCAGTCCCGCGACAGGGGCCCAAATTGGGGCCAACGTCCTGACTTTC. Translating it yields CASSPATGAQIGANVLTF.

This clone was seen a handful of times. The CDR3, as DNA: TGTGCCAGTAGTATAGAGGCAGGGTTGAGGGGCTACACCTTC. Translation: CASSIEAGLRGYTF. The J gene is TRBJ1-2, the V gene TRBV19; a possible D gene is TRBD1 (5 bases). Trimming shortened V by 0 bases and J by 8 bases, and 13 bases separated the two germline ends. CDR1 is LNHDA and CDR2 is SQIVND in the germline V gene (reference sequence). The CDR3 totals 14 residues.

The gene calls are TRBV12-5 and TRBJ1-1; D not certain. The germline V gene encodes CDR1 LGHNT and CDR2 FRNRAP. V shed 3 bases and J shed 0 bases, with 2 bases lying between them. This CDR3 is built from 12 residues. The CDR3 DNA reads as TGTGCTAGTGGTTTCATGAACACTGAAGCTTTCTTT. Residues: CASGFMNTEAFF.

This clone was picked up one time. V gene TRBV5-1 combines with J gene TRBJ1-5; no reliable D call. Germline loops: CDR1 SGHRS, CDR2 YFSETQ. V shed 0 bases and J shed 10 bases, with 14 bases lying between them. This CDR3 is 14 amino acids long. The CDR3 DNA reads TGCGCCAGCAGCTTGGCCGGGAGGCCCAGTCCCCAGCATTTT. Translated, it gives CASSLAGRPSPQHF.

This chain connects TRBV2 to TRBJ1-2; D is possibly TRBD1 (5 bases). The CDR3 is 14 residues long. V was shortened by 7 bases and J by 2 bases, with 14 bases between the two germline ends. CDR1 SNHLY and CDR2 FYNNEI come from the germline V gene. CDR3 in DNA: TGTGCCAGCACATTTGCACAGGCAAACTATGGCTACACCTTC. It codes for CASTFAQANYGYTF.

The V and J genes are TRBV6-5 and TRBJ2-7, with TRBD1 identical over 7 bases. The junction had 7 bases not matched to a gene; V was cut back by 0 bases and J by 5 bases. CDR1 is MNHEY and CDR2 is SVGAGI in the germline V gene. This CDR3 contains 15 residues. This CDR3 is CASSYSRGRGNEQYF. The CDR3 DNA follows: TGTGCCAGCAGTTACTCGAGGGGCAGGGGGAACGAGCAGTACTTC.

The genes are TRBV10-1 and TRBJ2-7; D is ambiguous. CDR1 WNHNN and CDR2 SYGVQD come from the germline V gene (reference sequence). V was cut by 5 bases and J by 5 bases, with 13 bases left in between. The CDR3 runs 13 residues. The CDR3 spells CASSQQISHEQYF. In DNA, the CDR3 is TGCGCCAGCAGTCAACAGATATCCCACGAGCAGTACTTC.

The rearrangement uses TRBV15 and TRBJ2-1, with D perhaps matching TRBD1 (6 bases). V lost 0 bases, J lost 4 bases, and 13 bases lay in between. Germline-derived CDR1 and CDR2 are LNHNV and YYDKDF (reference sequence). This CDR3 contains 16 residues. The CDR3 protein is CATSRDLTGSYNEQFF. In DNA form, the CDR3 reads TGTGCCACCAGCAGAGATCTGACAGGTTCGTACAATGAGCAGTTCTTC.

This clone has a handful of counts. In nucleotides, the CDR3 is TGTGCCAGCAGCCGCGGACAGGGGAACTACGAGCAGTACTTC. Protein sequence: CASSRGQGNYEQYF. The chain is built from TRBV7-2 and TRBJ2-7, with 9 bases matching TRBD1. With V trimmed by 5 bases and J by 3 bases, 5 bases remained unmatched. Germline V gene sequence: CDR1 SGHTA, CDR2 FQGNSA. The CDR3 length is 14 residues.

This clone was detected once. The chain couples TRBV2 to TRBJ2-5; D might be TRBD2 (6 bases). The CDR3 sequence is 14 residues long. V was shortened by 4 bases and J by 2 bases, with 11 bases between the two germline ends. The V gene's germline CDR1 is SNHLY and CDR2 FYNNEI. For the CDR3, the DNA is TGTGCCAGCAGTGTGGCGGGGCTACAAGAGACCCAGTACTTC. Amino acid sequence: CASSVAGLQETQYF.

This CDR3 is CASSLGLAGNNEQFF. The CDR3 coding sequence is TGTGCCAGCAGCTTAGGACTAGCGGGTAACAATGAGCAGTTCTTC. This chain links TRBV7-9 with TRBJ2-1; 10 nucleotides align to TRBD2. V lost 1 base, J lost 5 bases, and 2 bases stayed unmatched. Germline V gives CDR1 SEHNR, CDR2 FQNEAQ (reference sequence). The CDR3 is made up of 15 amino acids.

The chain carries TRBV19 and TRBJ2-3; D possibly corresponds to TRBD1 (6 bases). The CDR3 is 15 residues long. CDR1 LNHDA and CDR2 SQIVND come from the germline V gene (reference sequence). Trimming stripped 4 bases from V and 0 bases from J, with 11 bases between. CDR3 DNA: TGTGCCAGTAGTAGGGGGCCGACGAGCACAGATACGCAGTATTTT. This encodes CASSRGPTSTDTQYF.

The rearrangement uses TRBV29-1 and TRBJ2-1, with D maybe TRBD2 (5 bases). The CDR3 contains 14 residues. Germline-derived CDR1 and CDR2 are SQVTM and ANQGSEA. The V end lost 7 bases, the J end lost 4 bases, and 17 bases lay between the germline ends. The CDR3 here is CSGGGGFGYNEQFF. In DNA, the CDR3 is TGCAGCGGTGGTGGCGGGTTTGGGTACAATGAGCAGTTCTTC.

The J gene is TRBJ2-7, the V gene TRBV15, with 9 bases aligning to TRBD1. With V trimmed by 6 bases and J by 1 base, 7 bases remained unmatched. The length of the CDR3 is 15 residues. CDR1 is LNHNV and CDR2 is YYDKDF in the germline V gene (reference sequence). CDR3 residues: CATSTGTGKSYEQYF. CDR3 DNA: TGTGCCACCAGTACCGGGACAGGGAAATCCTACGAGCAGTACTTC.

The gene calls are TRBV28 and TRBJ2-7; 10 nucleotides match TRBD2. The length of the CDR3 is 13 residues. With 9 bases clipped from V and 1 base from J, the junction kept 3 bases outside the gene matches. Germline loops: CDR1 MDHEN, CDR2 SYDVKM. The CDR3 loop reads CASIAGGSYEQYF. CDR3 bases: TGTGCCAGTATAGCGGGAGGATCCTACGAGCAGTACTTC. The full variable domain, completed using reference TRBV28 and TRBJ2-7, is DVKVTQSSRYLVKRTGEKVFLECVQDMDHENMFWYRQDPGLGLRLIYFSYDVKMKEKGDIPEGYSVSREKKERFSLILESASTNQTSMYLCASIAGGSYEQYFGPGTRLTVT.

The chain couples TRBV29-1 to TRBJ2-4; TRBD1 matches at 8 bases. CDR3 length equals 15 residues. Germline CDR1 is SQVTM and CDR2 is ANQGSEA. V dropped 4 bases and J dropped 3; count of bases not matched to a gene: 8. In nucleotides, the CDR3 is TGCAGCGTTGGCGCCCCCGACAGGGGCAAAAACATTCAGTACTTC. It yields the protein CSVGAPDRGKNIQYF.

This clone was found once. The genes are TRBV5-1 and TRBJ2-1, with 8 bases that match TRBD2. V lost 0 bases and J lost 7; bases outside the gene matches: 9. This CDR3 spans 16 amino acids. Looked up from germline, CDR1 is SGHRS and CDR2 is YFSETQ. The CDR3 DNA sequence: TGCGCCAGCAGCTTGGCCAACGGGGGGGCGATGAATGAGCAGTTCTTC. It codes for CASSLANGGAMNEQFF.

The chain recombines TRBV10-3 with TRBJ2-2; a possible D gene is TRBD2 (6 bases). Germline V gives CDR1 ENHRY, CDR2 SYGVKD. V lost 10 bases, J lost 0 bases, and 12 bases lay in between. The CDR3 has 14 amino acids. CDR3 sequence reads: CATTGLTNTGELFF. The CDR3 DNA sequence: TGTGCCACCACGGGACTTACGAACACCGGGGAGCTGTTTTTT.

The gene calls are TRBV21-1 and TRBJ1-1; the table gives TRBD1 as D, unverified against the DNA. TRBV21-1 is a documented pseudogene. CDR3 length equals 13 residues. The chain's CDR3 is CASSKATGTEAFF. DNA for the CDR3: TGTGCCAGCAGCAAAGCAACAGGGACTGAAGCTTTCTTT.

The chain joins TRBV4-1 to TRBJ1-1; 9 bases are a match to TRBD1. The CDR3 has 16 amino acids. V gave up 6 bases and J gave up 4 bases; unmatched junction bases: 12. In germline, CDR1 is MGHRA, CDR2 YSYEKL. In DNA form, the CDR3 reads TGCGCCAGCAGGAACACAGGGGGCGCGTTCAGCACTGAAGCTTTCTTT. Translation gives CASRNTGGAFSTEAFF.

The chain joins TRBV7-6 to TRBJ2-5, with a tentative D call TRBD2 (5 bases). Trimming took off 4 bases at V and 7 bases at J, with 19 bases between the two ends. The CDR3 is 15 amino acids. Germline values: CDR1 SGHVS, CDR2 FNYEAQ. The CDR3 region is CASSSRGSEARTQYF. DNA of the CDR3: TGTGCCAGCAGCTCCAGAGGGTCTGAGGCTAGGACCCAGTACTTC.

This chain joins TRBV5-6 and TRBJ1-1; tentatively, D is TRBD1 (5 bases). CDR3 size: 13 residues. Trimming left V 6 bases short and J 1 base short, with 10 bases between. Germline CDR1 and CDR2: SGHDT and YYEEEE. The CDR3: CASTHDRNTEAFF. DNA of the CDR3: TGTGCCAGCACCCACGACAGGAACACTGAAGCTTTCTTT.

The rearrangement links TRBV7-8 to TRBJ2-7, with 10 bases that match TRBD2. The V gene end was trimmed by 1 base and the J gene end by 5 bases; junction bases not matched to a gene: 5. The length of the CDR3 is 15 residues. Germline-derived CDR1 and CDR2 are SGHVS and FQNEAQ. The CDR3 region is CASSLGPSGGNEQYF. CDR3 bases: TGTGCCAGCAGCTTAGGCCCTAGCGGGGGTAACGAGCAGTACTTC.